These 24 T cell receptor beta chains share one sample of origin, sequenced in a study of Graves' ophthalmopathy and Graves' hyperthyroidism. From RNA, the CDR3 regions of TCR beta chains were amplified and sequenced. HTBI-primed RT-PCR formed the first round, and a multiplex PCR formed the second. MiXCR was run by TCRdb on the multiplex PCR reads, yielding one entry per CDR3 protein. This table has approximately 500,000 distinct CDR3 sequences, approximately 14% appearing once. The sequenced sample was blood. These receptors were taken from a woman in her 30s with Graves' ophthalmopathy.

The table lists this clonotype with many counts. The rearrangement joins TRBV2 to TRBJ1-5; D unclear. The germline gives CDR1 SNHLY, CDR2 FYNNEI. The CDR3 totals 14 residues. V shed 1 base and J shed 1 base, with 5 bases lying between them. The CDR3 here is CASSEGFSNQPQHF. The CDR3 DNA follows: TGTGCCAGCAGTGAAGGCTTCAGCAATCAGCCCCAGCATTTT.

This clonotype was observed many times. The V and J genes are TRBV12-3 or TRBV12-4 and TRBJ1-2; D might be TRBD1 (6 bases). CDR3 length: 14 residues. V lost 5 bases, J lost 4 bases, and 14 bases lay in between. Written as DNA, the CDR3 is TGTGCCAGCAGTACAGGGACGAACCTCTATGGCTACACCTTC. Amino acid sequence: CASSTGTNLYGYTF.

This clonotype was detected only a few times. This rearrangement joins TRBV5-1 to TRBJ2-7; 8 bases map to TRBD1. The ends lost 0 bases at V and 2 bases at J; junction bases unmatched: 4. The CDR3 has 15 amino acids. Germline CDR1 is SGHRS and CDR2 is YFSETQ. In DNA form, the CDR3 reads TGCGCCAGCAGCTTGGAGGACAGGGTTGCCTACGAGCAGTACTTC. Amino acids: CASSLEDRVAYEQYF.

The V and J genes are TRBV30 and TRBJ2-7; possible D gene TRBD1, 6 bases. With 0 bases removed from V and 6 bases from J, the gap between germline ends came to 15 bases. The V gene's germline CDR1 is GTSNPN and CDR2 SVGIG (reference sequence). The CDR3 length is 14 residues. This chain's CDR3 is CAWSVRVRGSEQYF. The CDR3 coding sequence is TGTGCCTGGAGTGTACGGGTCAGGGGTAGCGAGCAGTACTTC.

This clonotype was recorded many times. The CDR3, as DNA: TGTGCCAGCAGCGAGGGGGTAGGGGCATACACTGAAGCTTTCTTT. Its protein product is CASSEGVGAYTEAFF. The rearrangement joins TRBV11-2 to TRBJ1-1; TRBD1 is a possible D gene (6 bases). Germline V gene sequence: CDR1 SGHAT, CDR2 FQNNGV. The CDR3 loop spans 15 amino acids. Trimming removed 5 bases at V and 3 bases at J, with 16 bases between.

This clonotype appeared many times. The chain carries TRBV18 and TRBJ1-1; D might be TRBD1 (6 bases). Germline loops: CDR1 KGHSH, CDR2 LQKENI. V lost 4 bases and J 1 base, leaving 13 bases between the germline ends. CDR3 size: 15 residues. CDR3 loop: CASSLQGSGNTEAFF. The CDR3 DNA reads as TGTGCCAGCTCACTGCAGGGGTCGGGGAACACTGAAGCTTTCTTT.

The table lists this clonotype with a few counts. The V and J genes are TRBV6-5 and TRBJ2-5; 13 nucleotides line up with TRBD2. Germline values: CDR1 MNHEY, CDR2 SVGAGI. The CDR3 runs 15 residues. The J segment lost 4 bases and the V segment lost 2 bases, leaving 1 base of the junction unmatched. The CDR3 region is CASSYTSGGVETQYF. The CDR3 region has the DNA TGTGCCAGCAGTTACACTAGCGGGGGGGTAGAGACCCAGTACTTC.

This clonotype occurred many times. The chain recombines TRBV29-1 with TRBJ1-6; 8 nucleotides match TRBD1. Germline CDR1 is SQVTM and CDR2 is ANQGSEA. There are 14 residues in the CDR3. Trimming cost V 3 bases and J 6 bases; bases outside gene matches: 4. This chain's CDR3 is CSVEDRAFNSPLHF. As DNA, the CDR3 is TGCAGCGTTGAGGACAGGGCCTTTAATTCACCCCTCCACTTT.

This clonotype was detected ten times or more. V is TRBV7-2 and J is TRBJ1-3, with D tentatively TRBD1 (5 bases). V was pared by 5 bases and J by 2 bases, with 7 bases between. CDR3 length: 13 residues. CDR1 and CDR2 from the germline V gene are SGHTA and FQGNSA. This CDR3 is CASSPRAGNTIYF. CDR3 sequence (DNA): TGTGCCAGCAGCCCCAGGGCTGGAAACACCATATATTTT.

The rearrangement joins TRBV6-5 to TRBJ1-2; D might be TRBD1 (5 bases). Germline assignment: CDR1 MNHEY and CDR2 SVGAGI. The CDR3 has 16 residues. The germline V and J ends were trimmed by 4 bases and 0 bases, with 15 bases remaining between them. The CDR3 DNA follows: TGTGCCAGCAGTTTGCTTCCAGGGCTTCCTAACTATGGCTACACCTTC. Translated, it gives CASSLLPGLPNYGYTF.

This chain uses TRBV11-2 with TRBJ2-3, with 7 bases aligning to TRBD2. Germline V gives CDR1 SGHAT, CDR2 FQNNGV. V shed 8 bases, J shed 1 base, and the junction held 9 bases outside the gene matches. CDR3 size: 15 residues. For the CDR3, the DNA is TGTGCCAGCCTTCTACCGCGGGAGCGCACAGATACGCAGTATTTT. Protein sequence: CASLLPRERTDTQYF. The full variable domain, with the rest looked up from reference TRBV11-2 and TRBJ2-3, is EAGVAQSPRYKIIEKRQSVAFWCNPISGHATLYWYQQILGQGPKLLIQFQNNGVVDDSQLPKDRFSAERLKGVDSTLKIQPAKLEDSAVYLCASLLPRERTDTQYFGPGTRLTVL.

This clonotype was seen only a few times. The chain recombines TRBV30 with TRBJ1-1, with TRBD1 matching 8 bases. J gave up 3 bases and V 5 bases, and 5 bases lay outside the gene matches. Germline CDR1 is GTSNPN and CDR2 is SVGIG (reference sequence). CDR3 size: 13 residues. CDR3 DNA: TGTGCCTGGGGCCCGGACAGGGACACTGAAGCTTTCTTT. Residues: CAWGPDRDTEAFF.

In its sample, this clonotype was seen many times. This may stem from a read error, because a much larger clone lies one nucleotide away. CDR3 nucleotides: TGTGCCTGCACCCCGTGGAGCGGAGAGACCCAGTACTTC. Its protein is CACTPWSGETQYF. The chain uses TRBV12-3 or TRBV12-4 and TRBJ2-5; TRBD2 might be the D (5 bases). Trimming took 11 bases from V and 4 from J, leaving 17 bases between them. This CDR3 is built from 13 residues.

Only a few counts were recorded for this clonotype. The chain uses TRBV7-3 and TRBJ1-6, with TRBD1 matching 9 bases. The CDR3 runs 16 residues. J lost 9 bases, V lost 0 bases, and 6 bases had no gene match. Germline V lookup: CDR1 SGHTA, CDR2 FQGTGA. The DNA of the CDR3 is TGTGCCAGCAGCTTAACAGGGACAGGGCGTAGTTCACCCCTCCACTTT. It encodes CASSLTGTGRSSPLHF.

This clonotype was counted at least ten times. CDR3 DNA: TGCAGTGCTAGGGGGCGGGTTCCCACTGAAGCTTTCTTT. Amino acids: CSARGRVPTEAFF. The V call is TRBV20-1, the J call TRBJ1-1; the D gene is possibly TRBD1 (5 bases). The germline CDR1 and CDR2 sequences are DFQATT and SNEGSKA (reference sequence). The V and J ends lost 3 bases and 4 bases respectively, with 12 bases between them. This CDR3 has 13 residues.

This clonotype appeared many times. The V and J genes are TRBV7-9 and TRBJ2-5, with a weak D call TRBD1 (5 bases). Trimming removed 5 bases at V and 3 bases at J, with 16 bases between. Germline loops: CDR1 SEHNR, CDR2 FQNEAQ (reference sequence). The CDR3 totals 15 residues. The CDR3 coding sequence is TGTGCCAGCAGCACGGACACAGTGGGAAAAGAGACCCAGTACTTC. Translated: CASSTDTVGKETQYF.

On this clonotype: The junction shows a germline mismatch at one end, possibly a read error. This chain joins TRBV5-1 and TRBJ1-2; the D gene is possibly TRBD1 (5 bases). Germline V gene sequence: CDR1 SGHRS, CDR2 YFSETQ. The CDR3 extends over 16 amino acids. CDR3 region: CASSLPRDIGDYGYTF. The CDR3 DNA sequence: TGCGCCAGCAGTCTACCACGCGACATAGGGGACTATGGGTACACCTTC.

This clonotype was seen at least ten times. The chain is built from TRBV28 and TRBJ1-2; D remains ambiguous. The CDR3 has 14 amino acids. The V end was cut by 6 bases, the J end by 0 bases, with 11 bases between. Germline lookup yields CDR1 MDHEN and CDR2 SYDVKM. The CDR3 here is CASRYSYSNYGYTF. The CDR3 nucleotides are TGTGCCAGCAGATACAGCTACTCTAACTATGGCTACACCTTC.

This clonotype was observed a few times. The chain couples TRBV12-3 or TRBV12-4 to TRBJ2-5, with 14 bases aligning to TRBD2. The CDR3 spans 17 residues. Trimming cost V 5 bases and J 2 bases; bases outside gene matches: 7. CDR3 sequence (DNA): TGTGCCAGCAGTCTCCGGACTAGCGGGAGGTCACAAGAGACCCAGTACTTC. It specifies CASSLRTSGRSQETQYF.

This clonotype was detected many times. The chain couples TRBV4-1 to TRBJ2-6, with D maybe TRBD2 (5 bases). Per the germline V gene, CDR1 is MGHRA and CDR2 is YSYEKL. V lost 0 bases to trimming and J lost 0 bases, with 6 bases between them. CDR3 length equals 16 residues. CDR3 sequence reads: CASSQERGSGANVLTF. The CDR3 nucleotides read TGCGCCAGCAGCCAAGAACGGGGCTCTGGGGCCAACGTCCTGACTTTC.

DNA for the CDR3: TGCAGTTTCCGGGACGGGGCTAACTATGGCTACACCTTC. Translation: CSFRDGANYGYTF. This rearrangement joins TRBV20-1 to TRBJ1-2; TRBD1 is a possible D gene (5 bases). V was clipped by 8 bases and J by 0 bases, with 13 bases between them. Germline V gene sequence: CDR1 DFQATT, CDR2 SNEGSKA (reference sequence). The CDR3 has 13 residues.

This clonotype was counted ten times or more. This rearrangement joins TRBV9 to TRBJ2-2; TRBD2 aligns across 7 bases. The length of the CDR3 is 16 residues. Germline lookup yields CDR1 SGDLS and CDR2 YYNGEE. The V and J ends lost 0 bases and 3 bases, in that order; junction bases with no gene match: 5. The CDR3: CASSVGERGYTGELFF. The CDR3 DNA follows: TGTGCCAGCAGCGTAGGGGAGCGGGGATACACCGGGGAGCTGTTTTTT.

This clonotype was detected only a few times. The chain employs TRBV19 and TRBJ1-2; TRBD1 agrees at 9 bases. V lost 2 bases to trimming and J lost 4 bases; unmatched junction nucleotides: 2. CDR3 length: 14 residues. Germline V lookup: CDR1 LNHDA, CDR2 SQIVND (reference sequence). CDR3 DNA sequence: TGTGCCAGTAGTATACTGGACAGGGGCTATGGCTACACCTTC. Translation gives CASSILDRGYGYTF.

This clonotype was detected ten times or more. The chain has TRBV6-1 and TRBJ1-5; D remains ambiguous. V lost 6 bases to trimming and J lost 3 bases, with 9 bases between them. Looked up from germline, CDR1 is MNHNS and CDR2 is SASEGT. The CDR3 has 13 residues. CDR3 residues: CASSRRDNQPQHF. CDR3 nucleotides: TGTGCCAGCAGCCGCAGAGACAATCAGCCCCAGCATTTT.